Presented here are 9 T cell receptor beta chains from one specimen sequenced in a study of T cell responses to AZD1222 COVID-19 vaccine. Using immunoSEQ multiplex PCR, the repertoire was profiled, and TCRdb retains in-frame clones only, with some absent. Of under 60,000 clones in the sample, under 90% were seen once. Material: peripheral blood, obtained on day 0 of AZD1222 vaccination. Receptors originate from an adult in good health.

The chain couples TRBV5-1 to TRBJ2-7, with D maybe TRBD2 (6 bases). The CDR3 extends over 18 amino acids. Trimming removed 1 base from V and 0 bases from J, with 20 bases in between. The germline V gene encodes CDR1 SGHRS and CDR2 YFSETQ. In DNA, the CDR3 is TGCGCCAGCAGCTTGAATCCCCGGGGGAGCGGCAGCTCCTACGAGCAGTACTTC. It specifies CASSLNPRGSGSSYEQYF.

The CDR3 region is CASSPGQGVFTEAFF. The DNA for the CDR3 is TGTGCCAGCTCACCGGGGCAGGGGGTTTTCACTGAAGCTTTCTTT. The chain links TRBV18 to TRBJ1-1, with 7 bases aligning to TRBD1. Trimming removed 3 bases from V and 4 bases from J; junction bases left unmatched: 8. Germline V lookup: CDR1 KGHSH, CDR2 LQKENI. This CDR3 has 15 amino acids.

The CDR3 nucleotides are TGCGCCAGCAGCCCCCAGGGCGGGTGGGATGGCTACACCTTC. Residues: CASSPQGGWDGYTF. V usage is TRBV5-1 and J usage is TRBJ1-2, with D possibly TRBD1 on 5 matching bases. V was pared by 4 bases and J by 6 bases, with 16 bases between. The CDR3 has 14 residues. Germline V gives CDR1 SGHRS, CDR2 YFSETQ.

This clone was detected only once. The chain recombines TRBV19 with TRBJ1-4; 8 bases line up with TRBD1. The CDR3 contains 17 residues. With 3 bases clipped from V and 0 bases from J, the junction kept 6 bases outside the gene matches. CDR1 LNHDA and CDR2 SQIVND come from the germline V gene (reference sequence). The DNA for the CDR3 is TGTGCCAGTAGTATCCTGACAGGGGCCGCAACTAATGAAAAACTGTTTTTT. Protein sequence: CASSILTGAATNEKLFF.

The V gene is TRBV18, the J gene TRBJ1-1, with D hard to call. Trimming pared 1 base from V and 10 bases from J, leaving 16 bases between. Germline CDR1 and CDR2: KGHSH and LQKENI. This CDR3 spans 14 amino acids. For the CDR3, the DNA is TGTGCCAGCTCACCACAGTCCGCGACTGAGGGAGCTTTCTTT. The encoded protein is CASSPQSATEGAFF.

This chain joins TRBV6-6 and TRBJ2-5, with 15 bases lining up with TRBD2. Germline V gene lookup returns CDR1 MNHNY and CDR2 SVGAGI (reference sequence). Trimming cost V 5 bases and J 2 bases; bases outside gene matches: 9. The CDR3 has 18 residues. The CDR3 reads CASSPPGLAGGGQETQYF. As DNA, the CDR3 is TGTGCCAGCAGTCCGCCGGGACTAGCGGGGGGTGGGCAAGAGACCCAGTACTTC.

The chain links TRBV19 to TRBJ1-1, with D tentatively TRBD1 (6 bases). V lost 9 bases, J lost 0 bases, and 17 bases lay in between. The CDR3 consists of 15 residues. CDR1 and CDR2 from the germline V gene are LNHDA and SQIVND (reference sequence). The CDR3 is CASHQTGVMNTEAFF. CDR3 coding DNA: TGTGCCAGCCATCAGACAGGAGTGATGAACACTGAAGCTTTCTTT.

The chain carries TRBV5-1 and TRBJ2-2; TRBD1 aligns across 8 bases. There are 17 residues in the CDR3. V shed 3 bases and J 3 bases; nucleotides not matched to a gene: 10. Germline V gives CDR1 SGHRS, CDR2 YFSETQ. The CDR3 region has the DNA TGCGCCAGCAGCTCCTATCCGGACAGGGTGTACACCGGGGAGCTGTTTTTT. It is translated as CASSSYPDRVYTGELFF.

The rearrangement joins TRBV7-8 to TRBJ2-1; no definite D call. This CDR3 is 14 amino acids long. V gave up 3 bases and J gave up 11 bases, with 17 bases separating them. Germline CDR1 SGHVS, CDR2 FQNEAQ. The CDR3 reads CASSFADSRRQQFF. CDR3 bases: TGTGCCAGCAGCTTTGCCGACTCCCGTCGGCAGCAGTTCTTC.